This TCR beta chain was profiled in a study of T cells in tumors after PD-1 blockade. The overall study: Daily vismodegib 150 mg continued in a subset of anti-PD-1-treated patients.

By share, this clone ranks as medium-sized (0.01 to 0.1%). This CDR3 contains 14 residues. The assay was immunoSEQ multiplex PCR, and TCRdb's table has in-frame clones only and misses some. The sample lists 34,000 or so clones, around 72% seen once, with about two fifths in the top ten. The source is a human donor with basal cell carcinoma. The starting material was PBMCs, obtained after anti-PD-1 treatment. The chain recombines TRBV21-1 with TRBJ2-7. TRBV21-1 is described as a pseudogene. The CDR3 reads CARRPFRGENEQYF. DNA for the CDR3: TGTGCCAGACGCCCCTTTAGGGGGGAGAACGAGCAGTACTTC.